This note documents a single T cell receptor beta chain sequence. The germline CDR1 and CDR2 sequences are LNHNV and YYDKDF (reference sequence). V lost 1 base and J lost 2, with 18 bases in between. CDR3 length: 18 amino acids. These data are taken from a study of blood T cell repertoires in COVID-19. Overall study: Researchers got acute and convalescent COVID-19 samples from the United States, Italy and Spain. Sources were T cells, B-cell-depleted T cells, or PBMCs; the material itself was cDNA or gDNA.

Per the study methods: For nucleated cells, counts were estimated from reference gene primer amplification. Sequenced by immunoSEQ multiplex PCR; TCRdb stores in-frame clones only, minus some. That table gives V, J and clone size, and the DNA gave D and trimming. The sample records about 73,000 clones, roughly 84% being singletons. J is TRBJ1-5 and V is TRBV15; D is perhaps TRBD1 (6 bases). This TCR derives from a woman aged 55 to 70 with acute or convalescent COVID-19. Sequenced: peripheral blood. The DNA of the CDR3 is TGTGCCACCAGCAGAGGAGGTACAGGGCGGTCGGGCAATCAGCCCCAGCATTTT. The encoded protein is CATSRGGTGRSGNQPQHF.